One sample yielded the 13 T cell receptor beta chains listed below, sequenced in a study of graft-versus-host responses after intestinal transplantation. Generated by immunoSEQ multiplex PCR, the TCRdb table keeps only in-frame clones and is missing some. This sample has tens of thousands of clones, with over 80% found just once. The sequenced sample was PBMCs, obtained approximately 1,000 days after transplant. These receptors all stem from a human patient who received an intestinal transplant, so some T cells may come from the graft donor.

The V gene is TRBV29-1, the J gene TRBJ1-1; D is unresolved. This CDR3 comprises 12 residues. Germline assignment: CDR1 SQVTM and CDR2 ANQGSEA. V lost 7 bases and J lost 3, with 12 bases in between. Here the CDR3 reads CSAQTSYTEAFF. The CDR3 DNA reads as TGCAGCGCGCAAACTTCATACACTGAAGCTTTCTTT.

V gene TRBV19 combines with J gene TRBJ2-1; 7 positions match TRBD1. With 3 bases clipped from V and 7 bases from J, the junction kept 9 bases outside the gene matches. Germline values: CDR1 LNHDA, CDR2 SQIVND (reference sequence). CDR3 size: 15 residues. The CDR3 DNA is TGTGCCAGTAGTATCTCAGGGGGTGAGGTAAATGAGCAGTTCTTC. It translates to CASSISGGEVNEQFF.

As DNA, the CDR3 is TGTGCCAGCAGTTACTCGGCAGGGGCGCTTAATGAAAAACTGTTTTTT. It codes for CASSYSAGALNEKLFF. The chain has TRBV6-5 and TRBJ1-4, with D perhaps matching TRBD1 (6 bases). The CDR3 runs to 16 residues. CDR1 MNHEY and CDR2 SVGAGI come from the germline V gene. V was cut by 0 bases and J by 4 bases, with 12 bases left in between.

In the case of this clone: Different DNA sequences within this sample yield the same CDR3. The CDR3 loop reads CASRLDENYGYTF. The CDR3 nucleotides read TGTGCCAGCAGACTGGACGAAAACTATGGCTACACCTTC. This chain connects TRBV2 to TRBJ1-2, with D hard to call. CDR3 size: 13 residues. V was clipped by 6 bases and J by 2 bases, with 10 bases between them. Germline CDR1 SNHLY, CDR2 FYNNEI.

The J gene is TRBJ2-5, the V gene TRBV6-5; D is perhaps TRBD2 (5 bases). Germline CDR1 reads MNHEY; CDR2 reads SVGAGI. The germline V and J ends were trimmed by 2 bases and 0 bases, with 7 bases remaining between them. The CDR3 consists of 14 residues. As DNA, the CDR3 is TGTGCCAGCAGTTACGAGGGTCACCAAGAGACCCAGTACTTC. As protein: CASSYEGHQETQYF.

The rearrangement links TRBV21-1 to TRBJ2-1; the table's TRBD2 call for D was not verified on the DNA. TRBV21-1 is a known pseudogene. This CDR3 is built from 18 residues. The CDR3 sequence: CASSKPLTGTIVDNEQFF. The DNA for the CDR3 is TGTGCCAGCAGCAAGCCCCTAACCGGGACTATAGTAGACAATGAGCAGTTCTTC.

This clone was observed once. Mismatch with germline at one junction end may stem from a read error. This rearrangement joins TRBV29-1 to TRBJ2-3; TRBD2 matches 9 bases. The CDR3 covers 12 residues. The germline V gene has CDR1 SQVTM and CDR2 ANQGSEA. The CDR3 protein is CSVVASGVLQDF. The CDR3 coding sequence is TGCAGCGTTGTGGCTAGCGGGGTCCTCCAGGATTTT.

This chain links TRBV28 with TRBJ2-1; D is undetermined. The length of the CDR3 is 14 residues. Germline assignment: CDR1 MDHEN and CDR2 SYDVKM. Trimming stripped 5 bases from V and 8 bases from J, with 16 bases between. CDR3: CASSPQPSGDEQFF. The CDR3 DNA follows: TGTGCCAGCAGTCCCCAACCCAGTGGTGATGAGCAGTTCTTC. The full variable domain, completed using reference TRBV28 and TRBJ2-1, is DVKVTQSSRYLVKRTGEKVFLECVQDMDHENMFWYRQDPGLGLRLIYFSYDVKMKEKGDIPEGYSVSREKKERFSLILESASTNQTSMYLCASSPQPSGDEQFFGPGTRLTVL.

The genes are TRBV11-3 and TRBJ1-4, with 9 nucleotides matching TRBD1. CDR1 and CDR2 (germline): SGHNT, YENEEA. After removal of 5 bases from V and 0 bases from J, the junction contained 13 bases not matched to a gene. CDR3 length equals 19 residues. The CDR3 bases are TGTGCCAGCAGCCCGGTCCCGGGACAGGGAAACTCAACTAATGAAAAACTGTTTTTT. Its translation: CASSPVPGQGNSTNEKLFF. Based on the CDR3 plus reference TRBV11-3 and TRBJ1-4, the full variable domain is EAGVVQSPRYKIIEKKQPVAFWCNPISGHNTLYWYLQNLGQGPELLIRYENEEAVDDSQLPKDRFSAERLKGVDSTLKIQPAELGDSAVYLCASSPVPGQGNSTNEKLFFGSGTQLSVL.

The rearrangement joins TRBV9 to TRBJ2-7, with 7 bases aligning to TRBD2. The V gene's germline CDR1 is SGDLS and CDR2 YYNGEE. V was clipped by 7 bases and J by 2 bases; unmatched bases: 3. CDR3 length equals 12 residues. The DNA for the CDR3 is TGTGCCAGCGGGGGGGACCCCTACGAGCAGTACTTC. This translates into CASGGDPYEQYF.

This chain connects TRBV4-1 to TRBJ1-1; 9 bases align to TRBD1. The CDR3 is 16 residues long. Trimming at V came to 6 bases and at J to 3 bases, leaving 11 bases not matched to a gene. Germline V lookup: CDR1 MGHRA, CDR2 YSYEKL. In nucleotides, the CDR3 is TGCGCCAGCAGTCCGGGACAGGGAGGATGGGACACTGAAGCTTTCTTT. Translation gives CASSPGQGGWDTEAFF.

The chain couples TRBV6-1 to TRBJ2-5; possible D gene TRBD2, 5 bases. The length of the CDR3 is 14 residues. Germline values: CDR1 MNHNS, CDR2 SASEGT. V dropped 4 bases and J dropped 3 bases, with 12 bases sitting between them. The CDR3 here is CASSVSSVKETQYF. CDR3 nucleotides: TGTGCCAGCAGTGTGAGTAGCGTCAAAGAGACCCAGTACTTC.

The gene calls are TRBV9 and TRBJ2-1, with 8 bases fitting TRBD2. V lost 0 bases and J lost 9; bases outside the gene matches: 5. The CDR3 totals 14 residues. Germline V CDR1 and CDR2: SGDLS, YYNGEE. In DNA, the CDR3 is TGTGCCAGCAGCGTAGGGCGGGAGGTAGGTGAGCAGTTCTTC. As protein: CASSVGREVGEQFF.